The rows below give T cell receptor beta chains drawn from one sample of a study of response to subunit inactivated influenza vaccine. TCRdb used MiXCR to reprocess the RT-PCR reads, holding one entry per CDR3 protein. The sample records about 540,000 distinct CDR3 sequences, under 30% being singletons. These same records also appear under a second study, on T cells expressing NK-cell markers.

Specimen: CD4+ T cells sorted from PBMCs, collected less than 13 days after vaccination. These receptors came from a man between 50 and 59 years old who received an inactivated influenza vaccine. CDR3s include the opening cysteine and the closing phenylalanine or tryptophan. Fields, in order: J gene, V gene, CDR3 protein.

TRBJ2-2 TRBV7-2 CASSFTSGKNTGELFF
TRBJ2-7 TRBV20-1 CSARDLTFSGSGYEQYF
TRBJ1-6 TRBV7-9 CASNGLESSPLHF
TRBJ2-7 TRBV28 CASSPRQGRSEQYF
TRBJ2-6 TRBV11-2 CASSFYGGRSSGANVLTF
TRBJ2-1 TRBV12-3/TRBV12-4 CASRLGTGGNEQFF
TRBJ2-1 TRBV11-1 CASSLAKRNSGVSYNEQFF
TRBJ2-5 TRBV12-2 CASRLGPPSDRGPETQYF
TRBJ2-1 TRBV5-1 CASTTDSSYNEQFF
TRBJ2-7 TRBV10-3 CAISFGDSISYEQYF
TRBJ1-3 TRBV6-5 CASSYSPTGTSGNTIYF
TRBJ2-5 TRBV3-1 CASSTAQETQYF
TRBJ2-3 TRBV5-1 CASSLDRPSTDTQYF
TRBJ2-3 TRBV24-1 CATSISGGTDTQYF
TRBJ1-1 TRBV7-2 CASSLLSGGFTEAFF
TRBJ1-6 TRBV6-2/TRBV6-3 CASSYRSLNSPLHF